Presented here are 10 T cell receptor beta chains from one specimen sequenced in a study of regulatory T cells in long-lasting Graves disease. Time point here: newly diagnosed GD, antithyroid drugs for less than 3 months. Extracted PBMC RNA gave rise to the TCR library. With iRepertoire HTBI primers and Arm-PCR of CDR3 regions, TCR beta libraries were built. MiXCR, applied by TCRdb to the multiplex PCR reads, yields one record per CDR3 protein. In the table there are approximately 300,000 distinct CDR3 sequences, over 15% of which are singletons. Sequenced material: peripheral blood mononuclear cells (PBMCs), taken at new diagnosis, from a patient treated with antithyroid drugs. These TCRs come from a female donor with Graves disease.

This clonotype was counted ten times or more. V and J are TRBV27 and TRBJ1-2, with a possible D match to TRBD1 (5 bases). The CDR3 extends over 14 amino acids. V was pared by 8 bases and J by 2 bases, with 15 bases between. CDR1 MNHEY and CDR2 SMNVEV come from the germline V gene (reference sequence). CDR3 amino acids: CASRRGSLNYGYTF. The CDR3 region has the DNA TGTGCCAGCCGCCGGGGCTCTTTAAACTATGGCTACACCTTC.

This clonotype was seen ten or more times. Here the CDR3 DNA reads TGCAGTGCTAGAGTCTCTAGCACAGATACGCAGTATTTT. It specifies CSARVSSTDTQYF. This chain uses TRBV20-1 with TRBJ2-3; D is unresolved. Per germline, CDR1 DFQATT and CDR2 SNEGSKA (reference sequence). The CDR3 extends over 13 amino acids. With 1 base removed from V and 0 bases from J, the gap between germline ends came to 5 bases.

The V and J genes are TRBV10-3 and TRBJ1-2; D may be TRBD1 (6 bases). The germline CDR1 and CDR2 sequences are ENHRY and SYGVKD. This CDR3 has 16 residues. V gave up 0 bases and J gave up 2 bases, with 13 bases separating them. Here the CDR3 reads CAISESPGQSNYGYTF. The CDR3 region has the DNA TGTGCCATCAGTGAGTCGCCGGGACAATCGAACTATGGCTACACCTTC.

The table lists this clonotype with many counts. The gene calls are TRBV7-8 and TRBJ1-4; D not certain. Germline CDR1 reads SGHVS; CDR2 reads FQNEAQ. The germline V and J ends were trimmed by 2 bases and 11 bases, with 12 bases remaining between them. This CDR3 contains 13 residues. CDR3 coding DNA: TGTGCCAGCAGCTTAAGCGGGCCGGGCAAACTGTTTTTT. This codes for CASSLSGPGKLFF.

This clonotype was found many times. This chain joins TRBV7-9 and TRBJ2-7; D is unresolved. From germline, CDR1 is SEHNR and CDR2 FQNEAQ (reference sequence). Trimming took 4 bases from V and 4 from J, leaving 14 bases between them. The CDR3 has 14 residues. CDR3 bases: TGTGCCAGCAGCTATCCTAGGAAACCTTACGAGCAGTACTTC. Translating it yields CASSYPRKPYEQYF.

The chain links TRBV28 to TRBJ2-1; 8 nucleotides match TRBD2. Trimming took 5 bases from V and 9 from J; bases not matched to a gene: 6. The germline V gene encodes CDR1 MDHEN and CDR2 SYDVKM. The CDR3 totals 13 residues. The CDR3 is CASSTGGEGEQFF. The DNA of the CDR3 is TGTGCCAGCAGTACGGGGGGGGAGGGTGAGCAGTTCTTC.

Details on this clonotype: This likely reflects a read error, since a far larger clone is one base away. V usage is TRBV28 and J usage is TRBJ2-3, with 10 bases aligning to TRBD1. With the DNA end fitting TRBJ2-5 better, the J assignment may be wrong. The CDR3 length is 15 residues. Germline lookup yields CDR1 MDHEN and CDR2 SYDVKM. The CDR3 DNA reads as TGTGCCACCTTAGGGTCGGGACAGGGGATTCAGACCCAGTACTTC. Protein product: CATLGSGQGIQTQYF.

This clonotype was picked up many times. The rearrangement links TRBV5-4 to TRBJ1-1; weak D call: TRBD1 (5 bases). Trimming stripped 0 bases from V and 3 bases from J, with 9 bases between. The CDR3 totals 14 residues. Germline V CDR1 and CDR2: SGHNT, YYREEE (reference sequence). For the CDR3, the DNA is TGTGCCAGCAGCTTGGGTGGCAGGGACACTGAAGCTTTCTTT. The encoded protein is CASSLGGRDTEAFF. The entire variable domain, with the rest obtained from reference TRBV5-4 and TRBJ1-1, is as follows: ETGVTQSPTHLIKTRGQQVTLRCSSQSGHNTVSWYQQALGQGPQFIFQYYREEENGRGNFPPRFSGLQFPNYSSELNVNALELDDSALYLCASSLGGRDTEAFFGQGTRLTVV.

This clonotype was detected ten times or more. The rearrangement uses TRBV10-2 and TRBJ2-5, with 7 bases aligning to TRBD2. The CDR3 extends over 15 amino acids. Germline CDR1 and CDR2: WSHSY and SAAADI. J gave up 1 base and V 4 bases, and 6 bases lay outside the gene matches. The CDR3: CASSGAPGGQETQYF. The CDR3 region has the DNA TGCGCCAGCAGTGGAGCCCCGGGGGGCCAAGAGACCCAGTACTTC.

Many counts were recorded for this clonotype. The rearrangement uses TRBV28 and TRBJ1-1; unclear D gene. The CDR3 is 13 amino acids. V was shortened by 5 bases and J by 0 bases, with 7 bases between the two germline ends. Looked up from germline, CDR1 is MDHEN and CDR2 is SYDVKM. Here the CDR3 reads CASSPPLNTEAFF. The CDR3 DNA reads as TGTGCCAGCAGTCCGCCACTGAACACTGAAGCTTTCTTT. Combining the CDR3 with reference TRBV28 and TRBJ1-1 gives the whole variable domain DVKVTQSSRYLVKRTGEKVFLECVQDMDHENMFWYRQDPGLGLRLIYFSYDVKMKEKGDIPEGYSVSREKKERFSLILESASTNQTSMYLCASSPPLNTEAFFGQGTRLTVV.